The sequence of this T cell receptor beta chain was determined in a study of cytomegalovirus exposure and HLA in healthy donors. On this clone itself: Its antigen is unknown.

Trimming took off 2 bases at V and 0 bases at J, with 8 bases between the two ends. The CDR3 has 15 amino acids. Germline V lookup: CDR1 MGHRA, CDR2 YSYEKL. Primers for the PCR totalled 60 Vbeta and 13 Jbeta. Generated by immunoSEQ multiplex PCR, the TCRdb table keeps only in-frame clones and is missing some. Across around 100,000 clones, the top ten clones capture 6.8% of the sample. Broader study findings: The likely explanation for a cluster of highly shared sequence variants was sequencing artifact. Owing to their indistinguishability, certain V segments, notably TRBV6-2 and TRBV6-3, were excluded. Productive rates of about 90% or about 30% were seen for most TCR beta V segments in an earlier analysis.

This TCR was sampled from a man aged 35 to 55 in good health and CMV-seropositive. The sample consisted of PBMCs. The chain couples TRBV4-1 to TRBJ2-1; D not resolved. The CDR3, as DNA: TGCGCCAGCAGCCAATTGGTGAGCTCCTACAATGAGCAGTTCTTC. It encodes CASSQLVSSYNEQFF.